The source of this T cell receptor beta chain is a study of blood T cell repertoires in COVID-19. V lost 3 bases to trimming and J lost 3 bases; unmatched junction nucleotides: 12. The germline gives CDR1 SGHTA, CDR2 FQGNSA. The CDR3 loop spans 18 amino acids. Sequencing was performed with immunoSEQ multiplex PCR; in TCRdb, only in-frame clones are kept and a portion is missing. Of about 160,000 clones detected, more than 75% appear once; the ten largest clones hold over 15%. The sequence was collected from a man in his fifties or sixties with active or convalescent COVID-19. The gene calls are TRBV7-2 and TRBJ1-3, with TRBD1 identical over 9 bases. Specimen: peripheral blood. The CDR3 nucleotides are TGTGCCAGCAGCTTTGCGGGCCGGGACAGGGCTGGTGGAAACACCATATATTTT. Translating it yields CASSFAGRDRAGGNTIYF.